This is a list of T cell receptor beta chains from one sample in a study of T cell changes during pregnancy in multiple sclerosis. TCRdb's copy holds only in-frame clones and misses some; the assay was immunoSEQ multiplex PCR. In the table there are fewer than 70,000 clones, roughly 92% of which are singletons. Here the sequenced sample was CD8+ T cells from peripheral blood mononuclear cells, taken in the third trimester of pregnancy. These receptors were obtained from a female donor in good health, enrolled as a control in a pregnancy study. The CDR3 runs from the conserved cysteine through the conserved F or W. D genes are given only for firm matches. Clone size is not always given. Where it is, it says once, few, many or a class for expanded clones.

j_call: TRBJ1-2
v_call: TRBV19
clone_size: few
d_call: TRBD1
cdr3_aa: CASTVRDSSLPHTF
cdr3_nt: TGTGCCAGTACCGTCCGGGACAGCAGCCTTCCTCACACCTTC

j_call: TRBJ2-3
v_call: TRBV4-1
clone_size: .
d_call: TRBD2
cdr3_aa: CASSQLSGGSPDTQYF
cdr3_nt: TGCGCCAGCAGCCAACTATCGGGGGGGTCCCCAGATACGCAGTATTTT

j_call: TRBJ2-3
v_call: TRBV27
clone_size: .
d_call: TRBD2
cdr3_aa: CASTGLAGSRDTQYF
cdr3_nt: TGTGCCAGCACGGGGCTAGCGGGGTCGCGGGATACGCAGTATTTT

j_call: TRBJ1-5
v_call: TRBV27
clone_size: .
d_call: .
cdr3_aa: CASSFNFQGQPQHF
cdr3_nt: TGTGCCAGCAGTTTTAACTTTCAGGGTCAGCCCCAGCATTTT

j_call: TRBJ1-1
v_call: TRBV7-9
clone_size: .
d_call: .
cdr3_aa: CASSAPGVANTEAFF
cdr3_nt: TGTGCCAGCAGCGCTCCAGGGGTAGCGAACACTGAAGCTTTCTTT

j_call: TRBJ2-5
v_call: TRBV5-5
clone_size: .
d_call: TRBD2
cdr3_aa: CASSRFSGGRQETQYF
cdr3_nt: TGTGCCAGCAGCCGATTTAGCGGGGGGCGACAAGAGACCCAGTACTTC

j_call: TRBJ2-7
v_call: TRBV4-1
clone_size: .
d_call: .
cdr3_aa: CASSQGSLESYEQYF
cdr3_nt: TGCGCCAGCAGCCAAGGCAGCCTAGAAAGCTACGAGCAGTACTTC

j_call: TRBJ1-2
v_call: TRBV9
clone_size: .
d_call: TRBD1
cdr3_aa: CASSSGTGMSNYGYTF
cdr3_nt: TGTGCCAGCAGCTCCGGGACAGGGATGTCTAACTATGGCTACACCTTC

j_call: TRBJ1-1
v_call: TRBV13
clone_size: .
d_call: .
cdr3_aa: CASSARTANTEAFF
cdr3_nt: TGTGCCAGCAGCGCAAGGACAGCGAACACTGAAGCTTTCTTT

j_call: TRBJ2-3
v_call: TRBV7-8
clone_size: once
d_call: .
cdr3_aa: CASSLILIRDTQYF
cdr3_nt: TGTGCCAGCAGCTTAATCTTAATTAGAGATACGCAGTATTTT

j_call: TRBJ2-3
v_call: TRBV4-3
clone_size: few
d_call: TRBD2
cdr3_aa: CASTPRYGSGADTQYF
cdr3_nt: TGCGCCAGCACCCCAAGGTACGGAAGCGGGGCAGATACGCAGTATTTT

j_call: TRBJ1-4
v_call: TRBV13
clone_size: .
d_call: TRBD1
cdr3_aa: CASSRDRDNEKLFF
cdr3_nt: TGTGCCAGCAGCCGGGACAGAGATAATGAAAAACTGTTTTTT

j_call: TRBJ2-2
v_call: TRBV15
clone_size: .
d_call: .
cdr3_aa: CATAHKNTGELFF
cdr3_nt: TGTGCCACCGCACACAAGAACACCGGGGAGCTGTTTTTT

j_call: TRBJ1-1
v_call: TRBV7-9
clone_size: few
d_call: TRBD1
cdr3_aa: CASSLPTGNPNTEAFF
cdr3_nt: TGTGCCAGCAGCTTACCGACAGGGAACCCGAACACTGAAGCTTTCTTT

j_call: TRBJ2-1
v_call: TRBV4-2
clone_size: .
d_call: TRBD2
cdr3_aa: CASSQVGRGDDNEQFF
cdr3_nt: TGTGCCAGCAGCCAAGTGGGGCGGGGGGACGACAATGAGCAGTTCTTC

j_call: TRBJ1-6
v_call: TRBV4-1
clone_size: .
d_call: .
cdr3_aa: CASSQVWVGDTYNSPLHF
cdr3_nt: TGCGCCAGCAGCCAGGTTTGGGTGGGTGACACCTATAATTCACCCCTCCACTTT

j_call: TRBJ2-7
v_call: TRBV4-1
clone_size: .
d_call: TRBD2
cdr3_aa: CASSQAASSGEYTYEQYF
cdr3_nt: TGCGCCAGCAGCCAAGCAGCCTCTAGCGGGGAGTATACCTACGAGCAGTACTTC

j_call: TRBJ2-1
v_call: TRBV5-6
clone_size: .
d_call: TRBD1
cdr3_aa: CASSYPGQASSYNEQFF
cdr3_nt: TGTGCCAGCAGCTATCCGGGACAGGCAAGCTCCTACAATGAGCAGTTCTTC

j_call: TRBJ2-7
v_call: TRBV11-3
clone_size: .
d_call: .
cdr3_aa: CASSLGTGEQYF
cdr3_nt: TGTGCCAGCAGCTTAGGGACGGGAGAGCAGTACTTC

j_call: TRBJ2-7
v_call: TRBV2
clone_size: .
d_call: TRBD1
cdr3_aa: CASSFTGTGRSYEQYF
cdr3_nt: TGTGCCAGCAGTTTTACCGGGACAGGTCGATCCTACGAGCAGTACTTC

j_call: TRBJ1-6
v_call: TRBV2
clone_size: .
d_call: .
cdr3_aa: CASSEGGLVSPLHF
cdr3_nt: TGTGCCAGCAGTGAAGGGGGGCTGGTTTCACCCCTCCACTTT

j_call: TRBJ1-6
v_call: TRBV4-3
clone_size: .
d_call: TRBD1
cdr3_aa: CASSQRTGDSPLHF
cdr3_nt: TGCGCCAGCAGCCAAAGGACAGGGGATTCACCCCTCCACTTT

j_call: TRBJ1-2
v_call: TRBV5-6
clone_size: .
d_call: TRBD1
cdr3_aa: CASSSDTTGRWGYTF
cdr3_nt: TGTGCCAGCAGCTCTGATACGACAGGGAGGTGGGGCTACACCTTC

j_call: TRBJ1-6
v_call: TRBV4-1
clone_size: .
d_call: .
cdr3_aa: CASSQEETLSPLHF
cdr3_nt: TGCGCCAGCAGCCAAGAGGAGACTCTTTCACCCCTCCACTTT

j_call: TRBJ1-6
v_call: TRBV5-4
clone_size: .
d_call: .
cdr3_aa: CASSFGGARVNSPLHF
cdr3_nt: TGTGCCAGCAGCTTCGGTGGGGCCAGGGTTAATTCACCCCTCCACTTT

j_call: TRBJ2-7
v_call: TRBV4-1
clone_size: .
d_call: .
cdr3_aa: CASSPSRASEYEQYF
cdr3_nt: TGCGCCAGCAGCCCCAGTCGTGCCAGTGAATACGAGCAGTACTTC

j_call: TRBJ2-2
v_call: TRBV2
clone_size: .
d_call: .
cdr3_aa: CASTSRGANTGELFF
cdr3_nt: TGTGCCAGCACAAGTCGCGGGGCGAACACCGGGGAGCTGTTTTTT

j_call: TRBJ1-1
v_call: TRBV27
clone_size: .
d_call: .
cdr3_aa: CASSLSAGLVTEAFF
cdr3_nt: TGTGCCAGCAGTTTATCCGCAGGATTGGTGACTGAAGCTTTCTTT

j_call: TRBJ1-1
v_call: TRBV4-3
clone_size: .
d_call: .
cdr3_aa: CASSQLGRGTTEAFF
cdr3_nt: TGCGCCAGCAGCCAATTGGGCAGGGGTACCACTGAAGCTTTCTTT

j_call: TRBJ2-1
v_call: TRBV6-6
clone_size: .
d_call: TRBD2
cdr3_aa: CASSYTLAGGENEQFF
cdr3_nt: TGTGCCAGCAGTTACACACTAGCGGGGGGTGAAAATGAGCAGTTCTTC

j_call: TRBJ1-1
v_call: TRBV5-5
clone_size: .
d_call: .
cdr3_aa: CASSLETGDPEAFF
cdr3_nt: TGTGCCAGCAGCCTAGAAACTGGAGACCCTGAAGCTTTCTTT

j_call: TRBJ1-4
v_call: TRBV7-8
clone_size: once
d_call: .
cdr3_aa: CASSLDNYGEKLFF
cdr3_nt: TGTGCCAGCAGCTTAGACAACTATGGTGAAAAACTGTTTTTT

j_call: TRBJ1-1
v_call: TRBV7-9
clone_size: .
d_call: .
cdr3_aa: CASSPVEAEAFF
cdr3_nt: TGTGCCAGCAGCCCCGTGGAGGCAGAAGCTTTCTTT

j_call: TRBJ1-2
v_call: TRBV4-1
clone_size: .
d_call: TRBD1
cdr3_aa: CASSQNLDREPYGYTF
cdr3_nt: TGCGCCAGCAGCCAAAATCTAGACAGGGAGCCCTATGGCTACACCTTC

j_call: TRBJ2-3
v_call: TRBV6-4
clone_size: .
d_call: TRBD2
cdr3_aa: CASSEIAGGTDTQYF
cdr3_nt: TGTGCCAGCAGTGAAATAGCGGGGGGCACAGATACGCAGTATTTT

j_call: TRBJ1-1
v_call: TRBV7-9
clone_size: .
d_call: .
cdr3_aa: CASSSHTTGLHGMNTEAFF
cdr3_nt: TGTGCCAGCAGCTCCCATACGACAGGTCTCCATGGGATGAACACTGAAGCTTTCTTT

j_call: TRBJ1-1
v_call: TRBV11-3
clone_size: once
d_call: .
cdr3_aa: CASSQVGDTEAFF
cdr3_nt: TGTGCCAGCAGCCAAGTGGGAGACACTGAAGCTTTCTTT

j_call: TRBJ2-7
v_call: TRBV2
clone_size: .
d_call: TRBD2
cdr3_aa: CASSAPAGGYEQYF
cdr3_nt: TGTGCCAGCAGTGCCCCGGCGGGGGGATACGAGCAGTACTTC

j_call: TRBJ1-2
v_call: TRBV14
clone_size: .
d_call: .
cdr3_aa: CASSQVAGVLNYGYTF
cdr3_nt: TGTGCCAGCAGCCAAGTCGCGGGGGTTCTGAACTATGGCTACACCTTC

j_call: TRBJ2-7
v_call: TRBV9
clone_size: .
d_call: TRBD1
cdr3_aa: CASSPGTGGSYEQYF
cdr3_nt: TGTGCCAGCAGCCCGGGGACAGGGGGCTCCTACGAGCAGTACTTC

j_call: TRBJ2-5
v_call: TRBV10-1
clone_size: once
d_call: .
cdr3_aa: CASSEFSATTQETQYF
cdr3_nt: TGCGCCAGCAGTGAGTTCAGCGCGACTACCCAAGAGACCCAGTACTTC

j_call: TRBJ1-2
v_call: TRBV29-1
clone_size: once
d_call: .
cdr3_aa: CSVDLTASYYGYTF
cdr3_nt: TGCAGCGTTGACTTAACAGCTTCCTACTATGGCTACACCTTC

j_call: TRBJ2-3
v_call: TRBV9
clone_size: .
d_call: .
cdr3_aa: CASSEGQRQLSTDTQYF
cdr3_nt: TGTGCCAGCAGCGAAGGACAGAGGCAGCTCAGCACAGATACGCAGTATTTT

j_call: TRBJ1-2
v_call: TRBV9
clone_size: .
d_call: .
cdr3_aa: CASSAQAQGLNYGYTF
cdr3_nt: TGTGCCAGCAGCGCCCAGGCACAGGGTCTTAACTATGGCTACACCTTC

j_call: TRBJ2-6
v_call: TRBV9
clone_size: once
d_call: TRBD2
cdr3_aa: CASRGGSGANVLTF
cdr3_nt: TGTGCCAGCAGGGGAGGGTCAGGGGCCAACGTCCTGACTTTC

j_call: TRBJ1-1
v_call: TRBV11-2
clone_size: few
d_call: .
cdr3_aa: CASSFPGSRAEAFF
cdr3_nt: TGTGCCAGCAGCTTCCCGGGAAGTCGTGCTGAAGCTTTCTTT

j_call: TRBJ2-7
v_call: TRBV20-1
clone_size: .
d_call: .
cdr3_aa: CSARPGEQYF
cdr3_nt: TGCAGTGCTAGGCCGGGGGAGCAGTACTTC

j_call: TRBJ1-1
v_call: TRBV6-5
clone_size: .
d_call: .
cdr3_aa: CASYGGVLNTEAFF
cdr3_nt: TGTGCCAGCTATGGCGGCGTACTAAACACTGAAGCTTTCTTT

j_call: TRBJ1-1
v_call: TRBV2
clone_size: .
d_call: .
cdr3_aa: CASSEAVLRQVTPEAFF
cdr3_nt: TGTGCCAGCAGTGAAGCAGTCTTACGACAGGTGACGCCTGAAGCTTTCTTT

j_call: TRBJ2-2
v_call: TRBV25-1
clone_size: .
d_call: .
cdr3_aa: CASSEAVTGELFF
cdr3_nt: TGTGCCAGCAGTGAAGCGGTCACCGGGGAGCTGTTTTTT